The present entry profiles one T cell receptor beta chain with its context. Synthetically made TCR analog templates were put into each PCR as spikes. For FFPE tumors, housekeeping genes gauged usable DNA and T cell fraction. Sequencing used immunoSEQ multiplex PCR; TCRdb keeps in-frame clones, though not all of them. The sample has approximately 1,800 clones, 33% seen once; the top ten hold roughly 35%. These data come from a study of PD-L1 blockade in urothelial cancer. Background on the study: Of roughly 30 patients, approximately 23 were males with bladder-origin urothelial cancer.

There are 14 residues in the CDR3. Trimming took 5 bases from V and 5 from J; bases not matched to a gene: 5. The V gene's germline CDR1 is LNHDA and CDR2 SQIVND (reference sequence). The chain joins TRBV19 to TRBJ1-5; 8 bases align to TRBD1. This sample comprised tumor tissue, obtained before atezolizumab (anti-PD-L1) treatment. The TCR comes from a man aged 55 to 70 with urothelial cancer. CDR3 protein: CASSPDRDYQPQHF. The CDR3 DNA sequence: TGTGCCAGTAGTCCGGACAGGGACTATCAGCCCCAGCATTTT.